This TCR beta chain was recorded in a study of T-cell memory formation after mild COVID-19. As for the study in general: Most TCR clusters belonged to a single donor.

5'RACE, which relied on constant-segment primers, yielded TCR alpha and TCR beta cDNA libraries carrying sample barcodes and UMIs. TCRdb fed the 5' RACE reads into MiXCR, producing one record per CDR3 protein. The sample lists fewer than 250,000 distinct CDR3 sequences; around 30% were seen once. This clonotype has more than one count but fewer than ten. The antigen is unknown. The CDR3 is 13 amino acids. Germline CDR1 is KGHSH and CDR2 is LQKENI. Trimming stripped 3 bases from V and 3 bases from J, with 8 bases between. Notes on the study in general: CD4+ bias marked clones expanding day 15 to 37, unlike balanced contracting clones. Contracting CD4+ clones sat mainly in CM and EM; CD8+ in EMRA.

The rearrangement links TRBV18 to TRBJ2-5; D is undetermined. The sequencing sample was made of PBMCs or a T cell subset sorted from them (not recorded which). The sequence came from an adult woman who had mild COVID-19 (a few samples of this study predate the infection). Cell type and time point are not known. The CDR3 bases are TGTGCCAGCTCACCTCACCAAAAAGAGACCCAGTACTTC. Protein: CASSPHQKETQYF.